Listed below are T cell receptor beta chains from one sample, sequenced in a study of vaccination effects on CD4 cells after COVID-19. For these receptors, no antigen is known. Profiled with immunoSEQ multiplex PCR; TCRdb holds only in-frame clones, not every one. The sample lists roughly 33,000 clones, about three quarters occurring once. The source material was CD4+ T cells from PBMCs cultured without peptide, sampled after COVID-19 vaccination. All receptors derive from a human donor who had a prior SARS-CoV-2 infection. Each CDR3 is given with its conserved first and last residue.

v_call cdr3_aa
TRBV6-2/TRBV6-3 CASSYLQGYEQYF
TRBV3-1/TRBV3-2 CASSQDWFDTGELFF
TRBV2 CASKRGLSQETQYF
TRBV28 CASSFWGTGGEWTQYF
TRBV6-6 CASTSSEGGANTEAFF
TRBV4-2 CASSQDSVGTNGLKTQYF
TRBV2 CASSERYTEAFF
TRBV24-1 CATSDGGGRAWDEQFF
TRBV19 CASSHSGNTIYF
TRBV7-3 CASSLAARHVGDTQYF
TRBV2 CASSPPFTDTQYF
TRBV9 CASSVEPRGANVLTF
TRBV2 CASSERLAYEQYF
TRBV14 CASSQSLAGETQYF
TRBV7-3 CASSLISGGYNEQFF
TRBV9 CASSVALERASTDTQYF
TRBV7-8 CASSLLIAAAGNTIYF
TRBV28 CASVSGGTYEQYF
TRBV30 CAWSPSTVAYGYTF
TRBV6-6 CASERGLSYNEQFF
TRBV7-2 CASSWDRGYEQYF
TRBV11-2 CASSLGLGRPTDTQYF
TRBV3-1/TRBV3-2 CASSQVRQGYSPLHF
TRBV10-3 CAISESDSSYNEQFF
TRBV19 CASSTGQNYEQYF
TRBV19 CASSPDRGAGANVLTF
TRBV7-9 CASSSALWGDEQFF
TRBV14 CASSQVTTASGYTF
TRBV25-1 CASSQGQGWYQSEKLFF
TRBV6-1 CASSENRGTHGYTF
TRBV29-1 CSVEQGASQETQYF
TRBV6-1 CASSELGGVGYEQYF
TRBV18 CASSPGTGFYEQYF
TRBV5-1 CASSFGDGGTYGYTF
TRBV28 CASSKPAGPYNSPLHF
TRBV5-4 CASSQGTDGYEQYF
TRBV7-3 CASSLDPKAGNTIYF